The 3 T cell receptor beta chains given below trace back to one sample, sequenced in a study of T cell repertoires in cytomegalovirus infection (dated by TCRdb to the late 2010s). The sample's treatment or condition label, in plain terms: in vitro stimulation with specific CMV peptide epitopes to enrich CMV-specific T cells. These receptors have no known antigen. The sample was run on an Illumina HiSeq 1500. The public reads were quality trimmed at Q25 with fastp and then assembled into clones with MiXCR by TCRdb, keeping productive beta chains. Merged by CDR3 protein, the rows form single entries marked with the most common genes and DNA. The sample records a few hundred thousand distinct CDR3 sequences, roughly a fifth of which are singletons. Around 20% of the sample is in the top ten clones. Sequencing used cultured PBMCs, obtained from culture after CMV antigen stimulation. These receptor sequences come from a human donor in good health (CMV status not recorded). Some clones in this sample may be carry-over from other donors' samples.

This clonotype was recorded a few times. V gene TRBV5-6 combines with J gene TRBJ2-1; either TRBD1 or TRBD2 may supply D (6 bases each). This CDR3 region has 16 residues. Germline lookup yields CDR1 SGHDT and CDR2 YYEEEE. V lost 0 bases and J 2 bases, leaving 12 bases between the germline ends. CDR3 nucleotide sequence: TGTGCCAGCAGCTTGGGGGGGCGGGGCCCCTACAATGAGCAGTTCTTC. Its translation is CASSLGGRGPYNEQFF.

This clonotype occurred a few times. CDR3 protein: CASGRQETQYF. CDR3 in DNA: TGTGCGAGCGGGAGACAAGAGACCCAGTACTTC. This chain connects TRBV7-6 to TRBJ2-5; TRBD2 matches 8 bases. Germline CDR1 and CDR2: SGHVS and FNYEAQ. The CDR3 runs to 11 residues.

V gene TRBV12-3 or TRBV12-4 combines with J gene TRBJ1-5; D ambiguous. V shed 5 bases and J shed 7 bases, with 12 bases lying between them. The CDR3 runs 13 residues. The CDR3 loop is CASSLSLGQPQHF. CDR3 nucleotide sequence: TGTGCCAGCAGTCTCTCCTTAGGGCAGCCCCAGCATTTT.